The 25 T cell receptor beta chains below were found in one sample sequenced in a study of patients and donors after allogeneic stem cell transplantation. MiXCR, applied by TCRdb to the RT-PCR reads, yields one record per CDR3 protein. The sample holds around 90,000 distinct CDR3 sequences, roughly 48% seen once. Input material: blood, either unsorted or a sorted T cell fraction (not recorded which). The receptors here all came from a human donor who was either an allogeneic HSCT recipient or a stem cell or donor lymphocyte infusion donor (not recorded which). It is not recorded whose cells these are; they may come from a transplant donor.

The chain uses TRBV6-5 and TRBJ2-7; D possibly corresponds to TRBD2 (5 bases). The CDR3 sequence is 14 residues long. The V end was cut by 5 bases, the J end by 5 bases, with 16 bases between. Germline V gene data show CDR1 as MNHEY and CDR2 as SVGAGI. The CDR3, as DNA: TGTGCCAGCAGTAGGGAATTAGCGATCGACGAGCAGTACTTC. Translating it yields CASSRELAIDEQYF.

This chain connects TRBV24-1 to TRBJ1-4, with D uncertain. Trimming removed 9 bases from V and 8 bases from J, with 15 bases in between. CDR1 is KGHDR, CDR2 SFDVKD, per germline. The CDR3 has 13 residues. Written as DNA, the CDR3 is TGTGCCACCCAAAGTCAAGTGGAGGAAAAACTGTTTTTT. This codes for CATQSQVEEKLFF.

This clonotype has just one count. The genes are TRBV28 and TRBJ1-1, with D perhaps TRBD1 (5 bases). This CDR3 has 17 residues. CDR1 is MDHEN and CDR2 is SYDVKM in the germline V gene. Between the trimmed V and J ends, which lost 2 bases and 0 bases, there was a span of 16 bases. The CDR3 spells CASSLGTGAYMNTEAFF. CDR3 in DNA: TGTGCCAGCAGTTTAGGGACGGGAGCCTACATGAACACTGAAGCTTTCTTT.

The chain joins TRBV4-2 to TRBJ2-3, with TRBD1 as a possible D gene (5 bases). Germline assignment: CDR1 LGHNA and CDR2 YNFKEQ. V was trimmed by 1 base and J by 6 bases, leaving 14 bases between them. The CDR3 has 15 amino acids. The CDR3 protein is CASSQVGATDDTQYF. Here the CDR3 DNA reads TGTGCCAGCAGCCAAGTCGGCGCGACAGACGATACGCAGTATTTT.

This clonotype appeared a few times. This CDR3 reads CATSDSGQGDNTEAFF. CDR3 sequence (DNA): TGTGCCACCAGTGACTCTGGACAGGGAGACAACACTGAAGCTTTCTTT. The chain employs TRBV24-1 and TRBJ1-1, with 8 bases aligning to TRBD1. V dropped 4 bases and J dropped 2; count of bases not matched to a gene: 8. This CDR3 region has 16 residues. Germline CDR1 is KGHDR and CDR2 is SFDVKD.

V gene TRBV6-5 combines with J gene TRBJ2-3, with TRBD2 as a possible D gene (5 bases). There are 15 residues in the CDR3. V was shortened by 4 bases and J by 3 bases, with 14 bases between the two germline ends. The germline V gene encodes CDR1 MNHEY and CDR2 SVGAGI. CDR3 bases: TGTGCCAGCAGTTGGAATAGCGCAGGTACAGATACGCAGTATTTT. This sequence encodes CASSWNSAGTDTQYF.

This clonotype showed up just once. The chain has TRBV3-1 and TRBJ1-1, with 7 nucleotides matching TRBD1. V was clipped by 4 bases and J by 3 bases; unmatched bases: 11. Germline CDR1 is LGHDT and CDR2 is YNNKEL (reference sequence). The CDR3 is 16 residues long. In DNA form, the CDR3 reads TGTGCCAGCAGCCCGTCCCTCGACAGGGCCGACACTGAAGCTTTCTTT. It translates to CASSPSLDRADTEAFF.

This clonotype was observed a handful of times. V is TRBV4-2 and J is TRBJ1-1, with TRBD1 as a possible D gene (5 bases). V was cut by 4 bases and J by 4 bases, with 13 bases left in between. The CDR3 is made up of 14 amino acids. CDR1 LGHNA and CDR2 YNFKEQ come from the germline V gene. CDR3 nucleotide sequence: TGTGCCAGCAGCCCTCTCGGGGGGGGCACTGAAGCTTTCTTT. Translated: CASSPLGGGTEAFF.

This clonotype was detected only once. The chain joins TRBV20-1 to TRBJ1-1; no clear D gene. CDR1 and CDR2 from the germline V gene are DFQATT and SNEGSKA (reference sequence). V was clipped by 7 bases and J by 1 base, with 10 bases between them. The CDR3 length is 12 residues. The CDR3 loop is CSVRRGNTEAFF. CDR3 nucleotides: TGCAGTGTTAGGAGAGGGAACACTGAAGCTTTCTTT.

V and J are TRBV28 and TRBJ1-5; D is possibly TRBD1 (6 bases). Trimming left V 3 bases short and J 2 bases short, with 11 bases between. The CDR3 consists of 15 residues. Germline loops: CDR1 MDHEN, CDR2 SYDVKM. CDR3: CASSFLSGGNQPQHF. The CDR3 DNA is TGTGCCAGCAGTTTCCTGTCAGGGGGCAATCAGCCCCAGCATTTT.

J is TRBJ1-2 and V is TRBV20-1; weak D call: TRBD1 (5 bases). CDR1 and CDR2 from the germline V gene are DFQATT and SNEGSKA (reference sequence). This CDR3 spans 11 amino acids. The CDR3 DNA reads TGCATAGCGGGTCAGGGCGCAGGCTACACCTTC. Its protein is CIAGQGAGYTF.

This sequence joins TRBV20-1 and TRBJ2-7; perhaps D is TRBD1 or TRBD2 (5 bases each). This CDR3 region has 14 residues. Trimming left V 3 bases short and J 2 bases short, with 14 bases between. The germline V gene has CDR1 DFQATT and CDR2 SNEGSKA (reference sequence). The CDR3 bases are TGCAGTGCTAGCTACCGGTTGGGGGCCTACGAGCAGTACTTC. Amino acids: CSASYRLGAYEQYF.

The rearrangement links TRBV12-3 or TRBV12-4 to TRBJ1-2, with D hard to call. This CDR3 is built from 13 residues. Trimming left V 5 bases short and J 6 bases short, with 13 bases between. Here the CDR3 DNA reads TGTGCCAGCAGTCCACCCCAAGCTCATGGCTACACCTTC. Protein product: CASSPPQAHGYTF.

This clonotype has just a few counts. The chain uses TRBV15 and TRBJ1-5; D is unresolved. Trimming removed 0 bases from V and 4 bases from J, with 7 bases in between. CDR3 length: 14 residues. The germline V gene encodes CDR1 LNHNV and CDR2 YYDKDF (reference sequence). For the CDR3, the DNA is TGTGCCACCAGCAGAGAAACGGGGAATCAGCCCCAGCATTTT. It encodes CATSRETGNQPQHF. Full variable domain (outside the CDR3, taken from reference TRBV15 and TRBJ1-5): DAMVIQNPRYQVTQFGKPVTLSCSQTLNHNVMYWYQQKSSQAPKLLFHYYDKDFNNEADTPDNFQSRRPNTSFCFLDIRSPGLGDTAMYLCATSRETGNQPQHFGDGTRLSIL.

The CDR3 sequence is CASSGRLNTEAFF. CDR3 nucleotide sequence: TGCGCCAGCAGCGGACGTTTGAACACTGAAGCTTTCTTT. The V gene is TRBV5-1, the J gene TRBJ1-1; D gene unclear. Trimming shortened V by 4 bases and J by 0 bases, and 7 bases separated the two germline ends. The length of the CDR3 is 13 residues. Germline-derived CDR1 and CDR2 are SGHRS and YFSETQ.

The V gene is TRBV28, the J gene TRBJ1-5; D is unclear. Germline CDR1 and CDR2: MDHEN and SYDVKM. V gave up 3 bases and J gave up 4 bases, with 10 bases separating them. This CDR3 contains 14 residues. The CDR3 protein is CASSLITWNQPQHF. The CDR3 bases are TGTGCCAGCAGTTTGATTACCTGGAATCAGCCCCAGCATTTT.

This clonotype has only a few counts. The rearrangement links TRBV5-6 to TRBJ1-1; no reliable D call. V dropped 1 base and J dropped 7 bases, with 8 bases sitting between them. Germline-derived CDR1 and CDR2 are SGHDT and YYEEEE. This CDR3 comprises 12 residues. The CDR3: CASSLSESEAFF. The CDR3 DNA is TGTGCCAGCAGCTTGTCGGAGAGTGAAGCTTTCTTT.

This chain uses TRBV4-2 with TRBJ1-1; D remains ambiguous. Looked up from germline, CDR1 is LGHNA and CDR2 is YNFKEQ. This CDR3 is 14 amino acids long. The V gene lost 2 bases and the J gene lost 1 base, with 8 bases spanning the gap. CDR3 region: CASSQSGQNTEAFF. CDR3 DNA sequence: TGTGCCAGCAGCCAATCAGGCCAGAACACTGAAGCTTTCTTT.

The chain is built from TRBV4-1 and TRBJ2-7, with D uncertain. The CDR3 loop spans 13 amino acids. V dropped 1 base and J dropped 2 bases, with 6 bases sitting between them. Germline loops: CDR1 MGHRA, CDR2 YSYEKL. The CDR3 loop is CASSQAATYEQYF. The DNA of the CDR3 is TGCGCCAGCAGCCAAGCCGCCACCTACGAGCAGTACTTC.

The J gene is TRBJ1-3, the V gene TRBV28; no clear D. CDR1 is MDHEN and CDR2 is SYDVKM in the germline V gene. The germline V and J ends were trimmed by 5 bases and 1 base, with 9 bases remaining between them. The CDR3 spans 14 residues. The CDR3 sequence is CASSPLGSGNTIYF. The CDR3 DNA reads TGTGCCAGCAGTCCCTTGGGATCTGGAAACACCATATATTTT.

This clonotype was seen a handful of times. The chain has TRBV4-2 and TRBJ1-1; D is undetermined. This CDR3 is built from 13 residues. Germline values: CDR1 LGHNA, CDR2 YNFKEQ. V was trimmed by 4 bases and J by 5 bases, leaving 11 bases between them. CDR3: CASSPDRGTEAFF. CDR3 sequence (DNA): TGTGCCAGCAGCCCAGACCGTGGGACTGAAGCTTTCTTT.

This clonotype has just a few counts. The CDR3 DNA follows: TGTGCCAGCAGCCAAGATCGGTCCAGGGAGATGAACACTGAAGCTTTCTTT. Its translation is CASSQDRSREMNTEAFF. The chain couples TRBV14 to TRBJ1-1, with TRBD1 as a possible D gene (5 bases). V was clipped by 0 bases and J by 0 bases, with 14 bases between them. CDR3 size: 17 residues. Germline V gives CDR1 SGHDN, CDR2 FVKESK.

In its sample, this clonotype was seen a few times. The V and J genes are TRBV29-1 and TRBJ1-2; the D is unclear. The CDR3 spans 14 residues. Germline V gene data show CDR1 as SQVTM and CDR2 as ANQGSEA. Trimming cost V 7 bases and J 6 bases, with 21 bases left between them. CDR3 bases: TGCAGCGCTGGAGGAGACTCCTCGGTTGATGGCTACACCTTC. It specifies CSAGGDSSVDGYTF.

The V call is TRBV10-3, the J call TRBJ1-1, with 8 positions matching TRBD1. V trimming: 3 bases; J trimming: 2 bases; junction bases outside the gene matches: 5. The V gene's germline CDR1 is ENHRY and CDR2 SYGVKD. The CDR3 is made up of 15 amino acids. The CDR3 DNA reads as TGTGCCATCAGTGATCCGGACAGGGCTAACACTGAAGCTTTCTTT. The encoded protein is CAISDPDRANTEAFF.

This clonotype was detected a few times. The genes are TRBV12-3 or TRBV12-4 and TRBJ1-3; D perhaps matches TRBD1 (5 bases). V was pared by 2 bases and J by 0 bases, with 8 bases between. This CDR3 has 15 residues. CDR3 sequence: CASSLQGSSGNTIYF. The CDR3 nucleotides are TGTGCCAGCAGTTTACAGGGAAGCTCTGGAAACACCATATATTTT.